This entry lists 10 T cell receptor beta chains sequenced from one sample in a study of tumor-infiltrating lymphocytes in primary liver carcinoma. Co-extraction yielded RNA and DNA from roughly 20-30 mg of unsorted bulk tissue. The investigators made TCR beta cDNA from about 510 ng total RNA, using a constant-region primer. Amplification in three nested multiplex PCR rounds with slightly modified ARM-PCR gave rise to TCR beta libraries. PCR rounds one and two used TRBV1-TRBV30 forward primers with a C-beta reverse primer for 10 cycles each. TCRdb independently ran MiXCR on the multiplex PCR reads; one entry per CDR3 protein. Of some 130,000 distinct CDR3 sequences listed, 55% to 70% are singletons. The sample taken for sequencing was tumor-adjacent normal liver tissue. The receptors stem from a woman aged 60-75 years with primary liver carcinoma and hepatitis B virus infection.

This clonotype is medium-sized (0.01 to 0.1%) in the sample. This chain uses TRBV11-2 with TRBJ1-4, with D unresolved. The V gene's germline CDR1 is SGHAT and CDR2 FQNNGV. This CDR3 comprises 14 residues. Trimming shortened V by 3 bases and J by 2 bases, and 7 bases separated the two germline ends. DNA of the CDR3: TGTGCCAGCAGCTTGGAAACTACTAATGAAAAACTGTTTTTT. Protein: CASSLETTNEKLFF.

This clonotype was observed many times. This could be a read error, since a much larger clone is one nucleotide away. CDR3 protein: CASSGSSGSSYEQYF. For the CDR3, the DNA is TGTGCCAGCAGTGGATCTAGCGGGAGCTCCTACGAGCAGTACTTC. V is TRBV6-1 and J is TRBJ2-7; TRBD2 matches at 10 bases. This CDR3 comprises 15 residues. The V and J ends lost 4 bases and 0 bases, in that order; junction bases with no gene match: 3. Germline V gene sequence: CDR1 MNHNS, CDR2 SASEGT.

At least ten counts were recorded for this clonotype. V is TRBV5-1 and J is TRBJ2-3; 8 nucleotides align to TRBD2. This CDR3 is built from 16 residues. Germline CDR1 and CDR2: SGHRS and YFSETQ. Germline trimming cut 4 bases from V and 2 bases from J; bases unmatched to any gene: 9. CDR3 sequence: CASSRVRGRITDTQYF. DNA of the CDR3: TGCGCCAGCAGCAGGGTGCGCGGGAGGATCACAGATACGCAGTATTTT.

This clonotype has a single count. This likely comes from a read error, as the CDR3 has no conserved phenylalanine or tryptophan at its end. The chain couples TRBV11-2 to TRBJ2-2; a possible D gene is TRBD2 (5 bases). The CDR3 is made up of 14 amino acids. Germline V lookup: CDR1 SGHAT, CDR2 FQNNGV. Trimming pared 5 bases from V and 14 bases from J, leaving 21 bases between. The CDR3 region is CASSPNKNSGKLFL. DNA of the CDR3: TGTGCCAGCAGCCCAAATAAGAATTCCGGGAAACTGTTTCTT.

About this clonotype: A read error is possible here, since a much larger clone lies one base away. The rearrangement joins TRBV5-1 to TRBJ2-1; 7 nucleotides line up with TRBD1. This CDR3 is built from 15 residues. Per germline, CDR1 SGHRS and CDR2 YFSETQ. CDR3 in DNA: TGCACCAGCAGCTTGGTACTACAGGGGCACAATGAGCAGTTCTTC. The encoded protein is CTSSLVLQGHNEQFF.

The chain combines TRBV6-2 or TRBV6-3 with TRBJ1-1; D remains unclear. Trimming shortened V by 2 bases and J by 3 bases, and 13 bases separated the two germline ends. The CDR3 totals 15 residues. The germline gives CDR1 MNHEY, CDR2 SVGEGT. The CDR3 spells CASSYPERAHTEAFF. Written as DNA, the CDR3 is TGTGCCAGCAGTTACCCTGAAAGGGCACACACTGAAGCTTTCTTT.

This clonotype has a single count. Sequence at one end of the junction differs from germline and may be a read error. The chain has TRBV5-5 and TRBJ2-1; 8 bases are a match to TRBD2. Germline V gene lookup returns CDR1 SGHKS and CDR2 YYEKEE (reference sequence). This CDR3 is built from 15 residues. CDR3 amino acids: CTSSPSGSWVNDQFF. The CDR3 bases are TGTACCAGCAGCCCGAGCGGGAGTTGGGTCAATGATCAGTTCTTC.

With regard to this clonotype: In this CDR3 the conserved last residue, phenylalanine or tryptophan, is missing, so a read error is likely. The chain employs TRBV29-1 and TRBJ1-2, with D unresolved. The CDR3 loop spans 13 amino acids. Germline assignment: CDR1 SQVTM and CDR2 ANQGSEA. Written as DNA, the CDR3 is TGCAGCGTGTATCTTGCTCGCGAGTATGACTACACCATC. Its protein product is CSVYLAREYDYTI.

A word on this clonotype: The junction shows a germline mismatch at one end, possibly a read error. This sequence joins TRBV11-2 and TRBJ2-7; the D call may be TRBD1 or TRBD2 (5 bases each). CDR3 length: 14 amino acids. The germline CDR1 and CDR2 sequences are SGHAT and FQNNGV. The CDR3 reads CAGSLIQGTYEKYF. In DNA form, the CDR3 reads TGTGCCGGCAGCTTAATACAAGGGACCTACGAGAAGTACTTC.

For this clonotype: The junction departs from the called germline gene at one end, perhaps through a read error. This chain links TRBV28 with TRBJ1-1, with a possible D match to TRBD1 (6 bases). CDR1 and CDR2 from the germline V gene are MDHEN and SYDVKM. The CDR3 extends over 13 amino acids. Here the CDR3 DNA reads TGTACCAGCAGTTTGGGGGACAAGTCTGAAGCTTTCTTC. It translates to CTSSLGDKSEAFF.